This T cell receptor beta chain was profiled in a study of PD-1 blockade in classical Hodgkin lymphoma. Note on this clone: As yet, its antigen is unknown.

CDR3 size: 13 residues. Between the trimmed V and J ends, which lost 3 bases and 4 bases, there was a span of 7 bases. Per the germline V gene, CDR1 is MDHEN and CDR2 is SYDVKM. Overall study findings and caveats: Some patients started nivolumab under 1 year after ASCT, and they were excluded. Newly diagnosed and completely responding patients shared comparable baseline diversity.

Here immunoSEQ multiplex PCR was the method, and the copy in TCRdb shows in-frame clones only, minus some. The sample shows some 95,000 clones, about 88% of them seen only once. With no exception, relapse followed autologous stem cell transplantation in all patients, and brentuximab vedotin exposure varied. The rearrangement uses TRBV28 and TRBJ1-5; D unclear. The sample consisted of peripheral blood mononuclear cells (PBMCs), taken before the second cycle of nivolumab. This TCR was recovered from a human donor with classical Hodgkin lymphoma. The chain's CDR3 is CASSFIHNQPQHF. The CDR3 DNA sequence: TGTGCCAGCAGTTTTATCCATAATCAGCCCCAGCATTTT.